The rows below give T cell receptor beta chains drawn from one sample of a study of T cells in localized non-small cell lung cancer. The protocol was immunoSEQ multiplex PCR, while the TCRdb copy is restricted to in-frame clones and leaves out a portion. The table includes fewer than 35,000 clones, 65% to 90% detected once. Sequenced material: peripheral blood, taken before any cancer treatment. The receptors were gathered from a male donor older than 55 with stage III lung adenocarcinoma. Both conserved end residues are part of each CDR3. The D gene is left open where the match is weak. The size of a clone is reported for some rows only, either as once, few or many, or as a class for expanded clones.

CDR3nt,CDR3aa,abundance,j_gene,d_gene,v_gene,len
TGCGCCAGCAGCTTGGCTCTAGCGGGGGGATCGAACAATGAGCAGTTCTTC,CASSLALAGGSNNEQFF,.,TRBJ2-1,TRBD2,TRBV5-1,17
TGTGCCAGCAGCACCCGACTAGCGGGAGGGCTACGACGGATGTTTTTT,CASSTRLAGGLRRMFF,.,TRBJ2-2,TRBD2,TRBV13,16
TGTGCCAGCGGGACCGGGACTAGCGGTTACGAGCAGTACTTC,CASGTGTSGYEQYF,.,TRBJ2-7,TRBD2,TRBV7-9,14
TGTGCTAGTGGTTTGTACTCCACAGATACGCAGTATTTT,CASGLYSTDTQYF,few,TRBJ2-3,.,TRBV12-5,13
TGCGCCAGCAGCCCTAGTAAGATGGGGTACACTGAAGCTTTCTTT,CASSPSKMGYTEAFF,.,TRBJ1-1,.,TRBV5-1,15
TGCGCCAGCAGCTGGACAGGGGGCGGGAACACTGAAGCTTTCTTT,CASSWTGGGNTEAFF,.,TRBJ1-1,TRBD1,TRBV5-1,15
TGTGCCAGCAGTTACTCTGGGTACGGAGGCACAGATACGCAGTATTTT,CASSYSGYGGTDTQYF,.,TRBJ2-3,.,TRBV6-5,16
TGTGCCACCAGCAGAGACGTGGTGAATCTTGGCTACACCTTC,CATSRDVVNLGYTF,.,TRBJ1-2,.,TRBV15,14
TGTGCCAGCAGTGAGGGAGGATCGGCCCAGTACTTC,CASSEGGSAQYF,.,TRBJ2-5,.,TRBV2,12
TGTGCCTGGGGCATGAACGGAGAGACCCAGTACTTC,CAWGMNGETQYF,.,TRBJ2-5,.,TRBV30,12
TGTGCCAGTTTAAACGGCGGGCCCACAAACACTGAAGCTTTCTTT,CASLNGGPTNTEAFF,.,TRBJ1-1,.,TRBV28,15
TGTGCCAGCAGCCTGGCAGCGTCCCTCTCCTACGAGCAGTACTTC,CASSLAASLSYEQYF,.,TRBJ2-7,.,TRBV7-3,15
TGTGCCAGCAGTTTATTGTCCTTTGGGGTTGGCAATTCACCCCTCCACTTT,CASSLLSFGVGNSPLHF,few,TRBJ1-6,.,TRBV27,17
TGTGCCATCAGTGCTTCTGACTATGGCTACACCTTC,CAISASDYGYTF,.,TRBJ1-2,.,TRBV10-3,12
TGTGCCAGCAGTGTCCATTTGAACACTGAAGCTTTCTTT,CASSVHLNTEAFF,.,TRBJ1-1,.,TRBV6-4,13
TGTGCCAGCAGCCCGAGACAGGGGCACACCGGGGAGCTGTTTTTT,CASSPRQGHTGELFF,few,TRBJ2-2,TRBD1,TRBV7-2,15
TGTGCCAGCAGTTTTCCCCCTCGATGGGGGCCTAACTATGGCTACACCTTC,CASSFPPRWGPNYGYTF,.,TRBJ1-2,.,TRBV28,17
TGTGCCAGCTCACCAAGGCAGGGGTATGGTGAGGATCAGCCCCAGCATTTT,CASSPRQGYGEDQPQHF,.,TRBJ1-5,.,TRBV18,17
TGTGCCAGCAGCCGGACAGGGCATTCCCCCTACAATGAGCAGTTCTTC,CASSRTGHSPYNEQFF,.,TRBJ2-1,TRBD1,TRBV7-9,16
TGTGCCAGCAGTGGGAGACAGGGCCTTACGGCTAATGAAAAACTGTTTTTT,CASSGRQGLTANEKLFF,.,TRBJ1-4,TRBD1,TRBV6-1,17
TGTGCCAGCAGCGTAGCATCGACAGGGAACACTGAAGCTTTCTTT,CASSVASTGNTEAFF,.,TRBJ1-1,.,TRBV9,15
TGTGCCAGCATGGGAGGGGGACCTGGCTACACCTTC,CASMGGGPGYTF,medium-sized,TRBJ1-2,.,TRBV6-1,12
TGTGCCAGCGGACCGACGTCTTATAGCAATCAGCCCCAGCATTTT,CASGPTSYSNQPQHF,.,TRBJ1-5,.,TRBV6-6,15
TGCGCCAGCCGGATGGCAGGGGTGGCTGAAGCTTTCTTT,CASRMAGVAEAFF,.,TRBJ1-1,.,TRBV5-1,13
TGTGCCAGCAGTACCTTTACAGGGGTAGAGACCCAGTACTTC,CASSTFTGVETQYF,.,TRBJ2-5,TRBD1,TRBV27,14
TGTGCCAGCAGCCGGGCCGGGGGACTAGCGGGGGAAGGTAGGGATACGCAGTATTTT,CASSRAGGLAGEGRDTQYF,.,TRBJ2-3,TRBD2,TRBV7-6,19
TGTGCCAGCAGCGTAGGAATGGGCCAAAGCTCTGGAAACACCATATATTTT,CASSVGMGQSSGNTIYF,.,TRBJ1-3,.,TRBV9,17
TGTGCCAGCAGCCCAGGGGTTTCCCTCACAGATACGCAGTATTTT,CASSPGVSLTDTQYF,.,TRBJ2-3,.,TRBV11-3,15